Below are 26 T cell receptor beta chains sequenced from a single sample in a study of T cell responses to AZD1222 COVID-19 vaccine. Sequenced by immunoSEQ multiplex PCR; TCRdb stores in-frame clones only, minus some. The sample shows 140,000 or so clones, 86% of them seen only once. The starting material was peripheral blood, obtained 28 days after the second AZD1222 dose. These TCRs come from an adult who received the AZD1222 COVID-19 vaccine.

This sequence joins TRBV6-2 or TRBV6-3 and TRBJ1-1; D not resolved. Germline CDR1 reads MNHEY; CDR2 reads SVGEGT. The CDR3 extends over 11 amino acids. V lost 2 bases and J lost 6, with 4 bases in between. This chain's CDR3 is CASSYGPEAFF. CDR3 nucleotides: TGTGCCAGCAGTTACGGGCCTGAAGCTTTCTTT.

This sequence joins TRBV24-1 and TRBJ1-1; 10 nucleotides agree with TRBD1. This CDR3 comprises 15 residues. The germline V gene has CDR1 KGHDR and CDR2 SFDVKD. V lost 0 bases and J lost 5; bases outside the gene matches: 2. The CDR3 sequence is CATSDLGQGETEAFF. CDR3 DNA sequence: TGTGCCACCAGTGATTTGGGACAGGGGGAAACTGAAGCTTTCTTT.

The V gene is TRBV5-1, the J gene TRBJ2-5; TRBD2 is a possible D gene (6 bases). The V end was cut by 1 base, the J end by 5 bases, with 9 bases between. The CDR3 covers 13 residues. Germline V gene sequence: CDR1 SGHRS, CDR2 YFSETQ. CDR3 protein: CASSLWGEETQYF. CDR3 bases: TGCGCCAGCAGCTTGTGGGGGGAGGAGACCCAGTACTTC.

The chain joins TRBV2 to TRBJ2-1; TRBD2 matches at 11 bases. The CDR3 extends over 15 amino acids. J was trimmed by 7 bases and V by 4 bases; bases with no gene match: 6. Germline CDR1 is SNHLY and CDR2 is FYNNEI. This CDR3 reads CASSVLAGGVNEQFF. The CDR3 region has the DNA TGTGCCAGCAGTGTCTTAGCGGGAGGGGTAAATGAGCAGTTCTTC. Supplemented by reference TRBV2 and TRBJ2-1, the full variable domain reads EPEVTQTPSHQVTQMGQEVILRCVPISNHLYFYWYRQILGQKVEFLVSFYNNEISEKSEIFDDQFSVERPDGSNFTLKIRSTKLEDSAMYFCASSVLAGGVNEQFFGPGTRLTVL.

In DNA, the CDR3 is TGTGCCAGTAGTATAATCAGTACCGGGGAGCTGTTTTTT. Translating it yields CASSIISTGELFF. This chain uses TRBV19 with TRBJ2-2; D remains unclear. CDR3 size: 13 residues. Germline lookup yields CDR1 LNHDA and CDR2 SQIVND (reference sequence). The V end lost 2 bases, the J end lost 5 bases, and 6 bases lay between the germline ends.

The chain is built from TRBV20-1 and TRBJ2-1; 7 bases match TRBD2. With V trimmed by 3 bases and J by 8 bases, 4 bases remained unmatched. The CDR3 loop spans 12 amino acids. Germline V gives CDR1 DFQATT, CDR2 SNEGSKA (reference sequence). The CDR3 spells CSASQGRDEQFF. Here the CDR3 DNA reads TGCAGTGCTAGTCAAGGGAGGGATGAGCAGTTCTTC.

CDR3 in amino acids: CASTPPESFHEQYF. CDR3 bases: TGTGCCAGCACCCCCCCCGAGAGCTTCCACGAGCAGTACTTC. The chain has TRBV6-2 or TRBV6-3 and TRBJ2-7; D ambiguous. V lost 7 bases and J 5 bases, leaving 18 bases between the germline ends. This CDR3 is built from 14 residues. Germline loops: CDR1 MNHEY, CDR2 SVGEGT.

In DNA, the CDR3 is TGTGCCACCAGCAGAGCCGGTGGACAGGGGCTCTTCGAGCAGTACTTC. It encodes CATSRAGGQGLFEQYF. J is TRBJ2-7 and V is TRBV15; the match to TRBD1 covers 9 bases. V lost 1 base, J lost 6 bases, and 10 bases stayed unmatched. Germline V gives CDR1 LNHNV, CDR2 YYDKDF (reference sequence). The CDR3 extends over 16 amino acids.

This chain uses TRBV7-9 with TRBJ1-1; D is unclear. Germline loops: CDR1 SEHNR, CDR2 FQNEAQ (reference sequence). The CDR3 sequence is 11 residues long. V was pared by 4 bases and J by 4 bases, with 4 bases between. CDR3 DNA: TGTGCCAGCAGCTCTGGCACTGAAGCTTTCTTT. Protein product: CASSSGTEAFF.

This sequence joins TRBV3-1 (or the pseudogene TRBV3-2) and TRBJ2-2, with 8 bases identical to TRBD2. CDR3 length equals 19 residues. V trimming: 4 bases; J trimming: 0 bases; junction bases outside the gene matches: 13. The germline V gene encodes CDR1 LGHDT and CDR2 YNNKEL (reference sequence). The CDR3 nucleotides are TGTGCCAGCAGCCCCCGGTTTTTAGAGCGGGGGCCGAACACCGGGGAGCTGTTTTTT. Protein sequence: CASSPRFLERGPNTGELFF.

V and J are TRBV5-1 and TRBJ2-7, with 8 bases aligning to TRBD1. V was clipped by 7 bases and J by 6 bases; unmatched bases: 15. The CDR3 totals 15 residues. The germline CDR1 and CDR2 sequences are SGHRS and YFSETQ. DNA of the CDR3: TGCGCCAGCCAGGAGTCGACAGGGGAGTTTCCCGAGCAGTACTTC. It codes for CASQESTGEFPEQYF.

J is TRBJ1-5 and V is TRBV6-5; 8 bases fit TRBD1. The CDR3 extends over 15 amino acids. V was pared by 7 bases and J by 4 bases, with 9 bases of the junction left unmatched. Germline-derived CDR1 and CDR2 are MNHEY and SVGAGI. In DNA form, the CDR3 reads TGTGCCAGCAACTCCTGGACAGGGCGAAATCAGCCCCAGCATTTT. Translation: CASNSWTGRNQPQHF.

The CDR3 nucleotides are TGTGCCAGTGGACAGAATCAGCCCCAGCATTTT. This sequence encodes CASGQNQPQHF. The chain carries TRBV9 and TRBJ1-5; D is perhaps TRBD1 (6 bases). V lost 8 bases and J lost 4, with 7 bases in between. This CDR3 comprises 11 residues. Germline V gene lookup returns CDR1 SGDLS and CDR2 YYNGEE. Looking up the rest from reference TRBV9 and TRBJ1-5 gives the full variable domain: DSGVTQTPKHLITATGQRVTLRCSPRSGDLSVYWYQQSLDQGLQFLIQYYNGEERAKGNILERFSAQQFPDLHSELNLSSLELGDSALYFCASGQNQPQHFGDGTRLSIL.

This clone was seen just once. The rearrangement joins TRBV6-6 to TRBJ2-1; D ambiguous. Trimming shortened V by 0 bases and J by 6 bases, and 6 bases separated the two germline ends. Looked up from germline, CDR1 is MNHNY and CDR2 is SVGAGI (reference sequence). CDR3 length: 13 residues. This CDR3 reads CASSYSRLNEQFF. In DNA, the CDR3 is TGTGCCAGCAGTTACTCCCGCCTCAATGAGCAGTTCTTC.

This chain joins TRBV7-2 and TRBJ1-5; the D is unclear. Trimming removed 4 bases at V and 4 bases at J, with 8 bases between. The CDR3 is made up of 13 amino acids. The germline V gene has CDR1 SGHTA and CDR2 FQGNSA. CDR3 bases: TGTGCCAGCAGCTGGACGGAGAATCAGCCCCAGCATTTT. It translates to CASSWTENQPQHF.

Regarding this clone: The same CDR3 arises from other DNA sequences in this sample as well. The V gene is TRBV5-1, the J gene TRBJ1-5; maybe TRBD1 (6 bases). V gave up 0 bases and J gave up 2 bases, with 9 bases separating them. Germline lookup yields CDR1 SGHRS and CDR2 YFSETQ. The CDR3 has 15 residues. CDR3 sequence (DNA): TGCGCCAGCAGCTTGGAGGGGGGACGCAATCAGCCCCAGCATTTT. Its protein is CASSLEGGRNQPQHF.

The V call is TRBV6-5, the J call TRBJ2-3; possibly TRBD2 for D (5 bases). Per the germline V gene, CDR1 is MNHEY and CDR2 is SVGAGI. V gave up 2 bases and J gave up 1 base, with 7 bases separating them. This CDR3 comprises 14 residues. In DNA form, the CDR3 reads TGTGCCAGCAGTTACGCAGCGGGCACAGATACGCAGTATTTT. As protein: CASSYAAGTDTQYF.

The CDR3 nucleotides read TGTGCCAGCGCGAGGAATGAGCAGTTCTTC. This encodes CASARNEQFF. The chain uses TRBV28 and TRBJ2-1; D gene unclear. Germline values: CDR1 MDHEN, CDR2 SYDVKM. The CDR3 consists of 10 residues. V lost 8 bases, J lost 7 bases, and 6 bases lay in between.

This rearrangement joins TRBV15 to TRBJ1-4, with a possible D match to TRBD1 (5 bases). V dropped 0 bases and J dropped 7 bases, with 15 bases sitting between them. CDR3 size: 16 residues. The V gene's germline CDR1 is LNHNV and CDR2 YYDKDF (reference sequence). The CDR3 DNA follows: TGTGCCACCAGCAGAGATTGGACACTACCACCTGAAAAACTGTTTTTT. Amino acids: CATSRDWTLPPEKLFF.

As to this clone: The junction departs from germline at one end; a sequencing error may be responsible. The chain links TRBV7-8 to TRBJ2-1; 9 bases are a match to TRBD1. The CDR3 totals 21 residues. Per the germline V gene, CDR1 is SGHVS and CDR2 is FQNEAQ. CDR3 residues: CACSSWEAGTGLVGSYNEQFF. The CDR3 nucleotides are TGTGCCTGCAGCTCCTGGGAGGCCGGGACAGGGTTGGTAGGCTCCTACAATGAGCAGTTCTTC. The full variable domain, its missing parts supplied by reference TRBV7-8 and TRBJ2-1, is GAGVSQSPRYKVAKRGQDVALRCDPISGHVSLFWYQQALGQGPEFLTYFQNEAQLDKSGLPSDRFFAERPEGSVSTLKIQRTQQEDSAVYLCACSSWEAGTGLVGSYNEQFFGPGTRLTVL.

The genes are TRBV6-5 and TRBJ2-3; TRBD2 is a possible D gene (6 bases). V shed 2 bases and J shed 5 bases, with 11 bases lying between them. The CDR3 length is 14 residues. The germline V gene has CDR1 MNHEY and CDR2 SVGAGI. The CDR3 reads CASSYRGLQDTQYF. The CDR3 DNA reads as TGTGCCAGCAGTTACAGGGGACTTCAAGATACGCAGTATTTT.

The chain joins TRBV25-1 to TRBJ2-4; D is perhaps TRBD1 or TRBD2 (6 bases each). V was trimmed by 5 bases and J by 8 bases, leaving 16 bases between them. The CDR3 has 14 amino acids. Germline V CDR1 and CDR2: MGHDK, SYGVNS. The CDR3 DNA sequence: TGTGCCAGCAGTATTCCCTCGAGGGGGGACATTCAGTACTTC. It encodes CASSIPSRGDIQYF.

V usage is TRBV20-1 and J usage is TRBJ1-2; no firm D call. This CDR3 region has 11 residues. Trimming pared 8 bases from V and 0 bases from J, leaving 7 bases between. The germline gives CDR1 DFQATT, CDR2 SNEGSKA (reference sequence). The CDR3 DNA sequence: TGCAGTACTCGGACTAACTATGGCTACACCTTC. Translation gives CSTRTNYGYTF.

This clone was counted only a few times. This chain connects TRBV19 to TRBJ1-4; 9 nucleotides line up with TRBD1. With 7 bases clipped from V and 3 bases from J, the junction kept 6 bases outside the gene matches. The CDR3 is 15 residues long. Germline V lookup: CDR1 LNHDA, CDR2 SQIVND (reference sequence). The CDR3 loop is CASMGRDRANEKLFF. The CDR3 nucleotides are TGTGCCAGTATGGGGCGGGACAGGGCTAATGAAAAACTGTTTTTT.

The CDR3 loop is CASSPDNGGETQYF. CDR3 DNA sequence: TGCGCCAGCAGCCCGGACAATGGGGGAGAGACCCAGTACTTC. The rearrangement links TRBV10-1 to TRBJ2-5, with D perhaps given as TRBD1 or TRBD2 (5 bases each). Germline V gene sequence: CDR1 WNHNN, CDR2 SYGVQD (reference sequence). The CDR3 runs 14 residues. The V end lost 6 bases, the J end lost 4 bases, and 15 bases lay between the germline ends.

The genes are TRBV5-1 and TRBJ2-3; D gene uncertain. Germline V CDR1 and CDR2: SGHRS, YFSETQ. V lost 2 bases and J lost 2, with 12 bases in between. The CDR3 is 15 residues long. CDR3 sequence reads: CASSFVPANTDTQYF. CDR3 nucleotides: TGCGCCAGCAGCTTCGTGCCAGCTAACACAGATACGCAGTATTTT.